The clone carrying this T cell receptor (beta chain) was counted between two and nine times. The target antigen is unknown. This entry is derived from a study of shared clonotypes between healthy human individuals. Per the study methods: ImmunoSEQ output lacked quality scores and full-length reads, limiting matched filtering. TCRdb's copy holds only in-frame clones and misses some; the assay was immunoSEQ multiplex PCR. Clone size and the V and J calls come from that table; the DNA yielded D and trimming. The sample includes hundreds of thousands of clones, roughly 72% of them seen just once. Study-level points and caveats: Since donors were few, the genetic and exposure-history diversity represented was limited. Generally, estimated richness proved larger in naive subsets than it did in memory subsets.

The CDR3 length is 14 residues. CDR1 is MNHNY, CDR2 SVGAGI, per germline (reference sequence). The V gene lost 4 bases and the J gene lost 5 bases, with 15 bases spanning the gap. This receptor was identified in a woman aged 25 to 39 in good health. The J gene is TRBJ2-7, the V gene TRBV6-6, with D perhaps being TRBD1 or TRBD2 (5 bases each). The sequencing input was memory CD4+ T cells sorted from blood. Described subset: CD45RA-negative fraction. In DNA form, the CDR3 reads TGTGCCAGCAGTTTCCTCAGGGACGGTGACGAGCAGTACTTC. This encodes CASSFLRDGDEQYF.